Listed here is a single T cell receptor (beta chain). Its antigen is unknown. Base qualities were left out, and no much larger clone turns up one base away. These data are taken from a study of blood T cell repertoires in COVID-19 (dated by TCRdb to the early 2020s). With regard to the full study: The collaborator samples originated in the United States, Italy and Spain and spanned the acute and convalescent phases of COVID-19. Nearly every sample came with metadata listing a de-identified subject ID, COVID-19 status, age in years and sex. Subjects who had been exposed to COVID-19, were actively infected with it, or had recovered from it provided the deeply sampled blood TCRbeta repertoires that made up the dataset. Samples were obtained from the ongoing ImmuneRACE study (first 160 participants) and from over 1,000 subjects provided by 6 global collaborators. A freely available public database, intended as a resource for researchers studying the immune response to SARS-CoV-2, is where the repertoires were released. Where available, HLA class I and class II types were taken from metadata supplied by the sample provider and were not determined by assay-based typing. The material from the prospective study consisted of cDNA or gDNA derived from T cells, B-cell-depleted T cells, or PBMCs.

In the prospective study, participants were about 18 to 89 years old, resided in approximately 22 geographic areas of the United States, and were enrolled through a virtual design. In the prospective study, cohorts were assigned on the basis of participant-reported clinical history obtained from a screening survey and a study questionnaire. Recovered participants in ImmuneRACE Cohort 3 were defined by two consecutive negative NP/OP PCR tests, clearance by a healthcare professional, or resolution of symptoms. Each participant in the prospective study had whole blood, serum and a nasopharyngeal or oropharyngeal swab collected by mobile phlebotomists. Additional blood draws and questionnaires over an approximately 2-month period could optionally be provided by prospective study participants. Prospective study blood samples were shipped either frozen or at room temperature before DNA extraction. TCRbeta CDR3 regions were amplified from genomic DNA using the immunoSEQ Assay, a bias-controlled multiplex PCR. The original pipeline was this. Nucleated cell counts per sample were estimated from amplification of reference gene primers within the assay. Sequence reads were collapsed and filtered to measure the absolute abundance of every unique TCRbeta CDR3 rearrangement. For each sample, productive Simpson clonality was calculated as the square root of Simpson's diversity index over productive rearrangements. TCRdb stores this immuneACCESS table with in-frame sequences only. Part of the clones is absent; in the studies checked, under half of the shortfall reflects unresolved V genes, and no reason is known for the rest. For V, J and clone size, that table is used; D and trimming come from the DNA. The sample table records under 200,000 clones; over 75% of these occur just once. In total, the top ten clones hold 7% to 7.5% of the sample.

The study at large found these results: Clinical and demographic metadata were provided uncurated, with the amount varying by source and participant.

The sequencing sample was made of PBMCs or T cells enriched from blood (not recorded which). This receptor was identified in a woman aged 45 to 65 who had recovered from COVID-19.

The CDR3 loop reads CASSFGTSVPGNEQFF. The sequenced DNA: TGTGCCAGCAGTTTCGGGACTAGCGTCCCCGGGAATGAGCAGTTCTTC. The chain was built from TRBV28 and TRBJ2-1; 10 bases in the middle match TRBD2. V is trimmed back by 3 bases and J by 7 bases, and the junction contains 9 bases that no gene match accounts for. Per the germline V gene, MDHEN is the CDR1 and SYDVKM is the CDR2. Including cysteine and phenylalanine, the CDR3 has 16 amino acids. The kept DNA is CDR3 alone, 48 bases in frame from the first base.